The 4 T cell receptor beta chains below were found in one sample sequenced in a study of T-cell reconstitution after alpha-beta-depleted transplantation in children. Unique molecular identifiers were built into the TCRbeta library. One entry per CDR3 protein results from TCRdb running MiXCR on the PCR reads. Of 450,000 to 550,000 distinct CDR3 sequences listed, over 10% are singletons. The specimen was PBMCs, mostly from graft donor cells, collected 180 days after TCRalphabeta/CD19-depleted stem cell transplant. The receptor set was obtained from a female patient aged 2 to 10 who had a stem cell transplant for aplastic anemia, so the T cells may come from the graft donor.

This clonotype appeared many times. The chain couples TRBV28 to TRBJ2-3, with 10 positions matching TRBD2. This CDR3 comprises 17 residues. V shed 3 bases, J shed 2 bases, and the junction held 8 bases outside the gene matches. Germline V lookup: CDR1 MDHEN, CDR2 SYDVKM. CDR3 amino acids: CASSLRPSGGYTDTQYF. The CDR3 DNA sequence: TGTGCCAGCAGTTTGAGGCCTAGCGGGGGATACACAGATACGCAGTATTTT. Full variable domain (outside the CDR3, taken from reference TRBV28 and TRBJ2-3): DVKVTQSSRYLVKRTGEKVFLECVQDMDHENMFWYRQDPGLGLRLIYFSYDVKMKEKGDIPEGYSVSREKKERFSLILESASTNQTSMYLCASSLRPSGGYTDTQYFGPGTRLTVL.

The sample holds many counts of this clonotype. This rearrangement joins TRBV28 to TRBJ2-1; D is perhaps TRBD1 (6 bases). V shed 5 bases and J shed 4 bases, with 15 bases lying between them. Per the germline V gene, CDR1 is MDHEN and CDR2 is SYDVKM. The CDR3 runs to 15 residues. This chain's CDR3 is CASSPQGTAYNEQFF. The DNA for the CDR3 is TGTGCCAGCAGTCCGCAGGGGACCGCGTACAATGAGCAGTTCTTC.

The CDR3 loop is CASSLVSGGLHEQYV. As DNA, the CDR3 is TGCGCCAGCAGCTTGGTGTCGGGAGGACTCCACGAGCAGTACGTC. The rearrangement links TRBV5-1 to TRBJ2-7; 7 nucleotides match TRBD2. This CDR3 spans 15 amino acids. Germline-derived CDR1 and CDR2 are SGHRS and YFSETQ. J gave up 5 bases and V 0 bases, and 8 bases lay outside the gene matches.

This chain joins TRBV7-9 and TRBJ2-7; 11 bases line up with TRBD2. CDR1 is SEHNR, CDR2 FQNEAQ, per germline (reference sequence). CDR3 length: 14 amino acids. The V gene end was trimmed by 3 bases and the J gene end by 3 bases; junction bases not matched to a gene: 1. DNA for the CDR3: TGTGCCAGCAGCTTGGGACTAGCGGACTACGAGCAGTACTTC. Translating it yields CASSLGLADYEQYF.